This T cell receptor beta chain derives from a study of T-cell reconstitution after alpha-beta-depleted transplantation in children. Study-level points and caveats: Surviving recipient T cells and thymic progenitors produced the high day-60 TCRbeta diversity seen in some patients. After transplant, at about two months, alpha-beta T cells were reportedly derived from several hundred expanded graft clones.

Germline V CDR1 and CDR2: SGHRS, YFSETQ. The CDR3 has 11 residues. Between the trimmed V and J ends, which lost 4 bases and 8 bases, there was a span of 7 bases. This clonotype was seen ten or more times. Its specificity is unknown. During its preparation, the TCRbeta library received unique molecular identifiers. MiXCR was run by TCRdb on the PCR reads, yielding one entry per CDR3 protein. This table holds about 600,000 distinct CDR3 sequences, roughly 13% found once. The clonotype comes from a male patient aged 10 to 17 who had a stem cell transplant for acute myeloid leukemia, so the T cells may come from the graft donor. The material sequenced was PBMCs, mostly from graft donor cells, taken 360 days after TCRalphabeta/CD19-depleted stem cell transplant. The chain employs TRBV5-1 and TRBJ2-1; D might be TRBD2 (5 bases). In DNA form, the CDR3 reads TGCGCCAGCAGCATGCGGGATGAGCAGTTCTTC. It yields the protein CASSMRDEQFF.